The rows below give T cell receptor beta chains drawn from one sample of a study of esophageal squamous cell carcinoma under preoperative chemotherapy. Each CDR3 protein is one row after TCRdb ran MiXCR on the PCR reads. The data hold around 19,000 distinct CDR3 sequences, with 40% to 55% observed a single time. This specimen was acquired from a patient given preoperative chemotherapy. The origin of the receptors is a human donor with esophageal squamous cell carcinoma. The donor label of this sample is uncertain. The CDR3 runs from the conserved cysteine through the conserved F or W. D genes are given only for firm matches. Clone size, where shown, is once, few, many, or a class for clones that have expanded.

size	J	V	D	DNA	CDR3
many	TRBJ2-7	TRBV7-3	TRBD2	TGTGCCAGCAGCTTTGGGAGCGGGGGTGAGCAGTACTTC	CASSFGSGGEQYF
NA	TRBJ1-2	TRBV6-2/TRBV6-3	NA	TGTGCCAGCAGTTACTCTCCCACGTATGGCTACACCTTC	CASSYSPTYGYTF
many	TRBJ2-3	TRBV5-1	TRBD2	TGCGCCAGCAGCCCCGTGGGGCGGGGGATCACAGATACGCAGTATTTT	CASSPVGRGITDTQYF
medium-sized	TRBJ2-3	TRBV10-3	NA	TGTGCCATCAGTAGCGGACGCACAGATACGCAGTATTTT	CAISSGRTDTQYF
NA	TRBJ2-7	TRBV11-3	NA	TGTGCCAGCAGCTTAGTTTACGAGCAGTACTTC	CASSLVYEQYF
NA	TRBJ2-1	TRBV12-3/TRBV12-4	NA	TGTGCCAGCAGTTTAGCTAACAATGAGCAGTTCTTC	CASSLANNEQFF
NA	TRBJ2-5	TRBV7-3	NA	TGTGGCGGGGGCGCTGGTGGCCGGGACATAGAGACCCAGTACTTC	CGGGAGGRDIETQYF
NA	TRBJ2-1	TRBV6-5	NA	TGTGCCAGCAGTTCACAAGGGGGTTATAGAGAGCAGTTCTTC	CASSSQGGYREQFF
few	TRBJ2-2	TRBV7-3	TRBD1	TGTGCCAGCAGCAAAAGACCGGGACAGGCATCCCTTTTGAACACCGGTACGCTGTTTTTT	CASSKRPGQASLLNTGTLFF
NA	TRBJ2-5	TRBV7-9	NA	TGTGCCAGGAGCCCCGGGGGCCGGGAATGGGAGACCCAGTACTTC	CARSPGGREWETQYF
NA	TRBJ2-1	TRBV7-8	NA	TGTGCCAGCAGCATGCAAGGACAGGAGCAGTTCTTC	CASSMQGQEQFF
NA	TRBJ2-4	TRBV12-3/TRBV12-4	TRBD2	TGTGCCAGCTGTTGGGGGGGCGTCGGGGGGGGTGACAAAAACACTCAGTACTTC	CASCWGGVGGGDKNTQYF
few	TRBJ2-1	TRBV12-3/TRBV12-4	TRBD2	TGTGCCAGCTTTAGGGCGGGAGCTCAGAATGAGCAGTTCTTC	CASFRAGAQNEQFF
few	TRBJ2-3	TRBV7-2	TRBD2	TGTGCCAGCAGCTTAGAATTAGCGGGACTGAGCACAGATACGCAGTATTTT	CASSLELAGLSTDTQYF
NA	TRBJ2-5	TRBV7-8	NA	TGTGCCAGCAGCGTGTCGCGGGTGGAGACCCAGTACTTC	CASSVSRVETQYF
NA	TRBJ2-5	TRBV11-2	NA	TGTGCGAGCAGCCGGGGCCGGCACGGGGACATCCAGTACTTC	CASSRGRHGDIQYF
once	TRBJ2-6	TRBV18	NA	TGTGCCAGCTCCCGAGGACGCCGGGGGCCCAACGTCCTGACTTTC	CASSRGRRGPNVLTF
many	TRBJ2-1	TRBV7-9	TRBD2	TGTGCCAGCAGTGATCCTAGCGGGGAGGGTGGATCCTACGAGCAGTTCTTC	CASSDPSGEGGSYEQFF
many	TRBJ1-5	TRBV7-2	NA	TGTGCCAGCAGCTTAGTTGGGGGGGCCAGCAATCAGCCCCAGCATTTT	CASSLVGGASNQPQHF